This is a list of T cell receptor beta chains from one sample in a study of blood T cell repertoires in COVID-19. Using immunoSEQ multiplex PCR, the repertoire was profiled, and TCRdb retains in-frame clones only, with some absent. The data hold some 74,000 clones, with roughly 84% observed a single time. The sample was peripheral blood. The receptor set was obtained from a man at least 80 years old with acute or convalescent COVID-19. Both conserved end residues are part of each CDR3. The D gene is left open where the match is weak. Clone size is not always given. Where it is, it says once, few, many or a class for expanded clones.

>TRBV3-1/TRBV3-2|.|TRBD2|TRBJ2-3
TGTGCCAGCAGCCGATACACGGGACTAGCGGAGAGCACAGATACGCAGTATTTT
CASSRYTGLAESTDTQYF
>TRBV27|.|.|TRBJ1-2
TGTGCCAGCAGTTTCCAACCGTGGACACACTATGGCTACACCTTC
CASSFQPWTHYGYTF
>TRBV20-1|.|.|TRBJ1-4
TGCAGTGCTACCTCCAATGAAAAACTGTTTTTT
CSATSNEKLFF
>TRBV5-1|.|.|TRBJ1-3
TGCGCCAGCAGCTTGCAACAGGTCACCTCTGGAAACACCATATATTTT
CASSLQQVTSGNTIYF
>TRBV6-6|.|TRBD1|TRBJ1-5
TGTGCCAGCAGTTACGGGACAGGCAATCAGCCCCAGCATTTT
CASSYGTGNQPQHF
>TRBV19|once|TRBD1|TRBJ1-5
TGTGCCAGTAGGGGACAGGGCGGGGATCAGCCCCAGCATTTT
CASRGQGGDQPQHF
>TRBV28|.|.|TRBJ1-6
TGTGCCAGCAGTTTAGTGCAGCTAGCTACAGATTCACCCCTCCACTTT
CASSLVQLATDSPLHF
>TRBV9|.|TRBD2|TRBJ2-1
TGTGCCAGCAGCGTAGATCTAGCGGGTTACAATGAGCAGTTCTTC
CASSVDLAGYNEQFF
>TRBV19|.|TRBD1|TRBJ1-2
TGTGCCAGTAGTATAGAAAGACAGGGAAACCATGGCTACACCTTC
CASSIERQGNHGYTF
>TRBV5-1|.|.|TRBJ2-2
TGCGCCAGCAGCTCCGGTATAGTGAACACCGGGGAGCTGTTTTTT
CASSSGIVNTGELFF
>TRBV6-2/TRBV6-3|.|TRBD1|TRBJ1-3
TGTGCCAGCAGTTACGGACAGGGAAGCTCTGGAAACACCATATATTTT
CASSYGQGSSGNTIYF
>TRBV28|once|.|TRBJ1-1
TGTGCCAGCAGTTTAACGGAGAATTGGGCTTTCTTT
CASSLTENWAFF
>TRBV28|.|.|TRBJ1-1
TGTGCCAGCAGTTCCACGGGAGTCGTTGAAGCTTTCTTT
CASSSTGVVEAFF
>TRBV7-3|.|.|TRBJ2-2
TGTGCCAGCAGCGCCCGGGGGGCCGGGGCCGGGGAGCTGTTTTTT
CASSARGAGAGELFF
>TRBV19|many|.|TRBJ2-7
TGTGCCAGTAGCCCTAACCACTACGAGCAGTACTTC
CASSPNHYEQYF
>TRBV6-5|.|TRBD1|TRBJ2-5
TGTGCCAGCAGGAAGGGGGCTTTAGAGACCCAGTACTTC
CASRKGALETQYF
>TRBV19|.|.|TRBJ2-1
TGTGCCAGTACTTTATCGGGATCGCGTCTGGATGAGCAGTTCTTC
CASTLSGSRLDEQFF
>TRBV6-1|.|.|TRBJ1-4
TGTGCCAGCAGTGAATTTAAGGTCGGGGAACTGTTTTTT
CASSEFKVGELFF
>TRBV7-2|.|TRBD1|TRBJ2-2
TGTGCCAGCAGCGAACTTGGACAGGGGAGAGGGGAGCTGTTTTTT
CASSELGQGRGELFF
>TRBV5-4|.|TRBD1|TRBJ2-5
TGTGCCAGCAGCTGGGGGACAGGGGTAGAGACCCAGTACTTC
CASSWGTGVETQYF
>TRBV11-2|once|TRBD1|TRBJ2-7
TGTGCCAGCAGCGTCGGGACAGGGATATACGAGCAGTACTTC
CASSVGTGIYEQYF
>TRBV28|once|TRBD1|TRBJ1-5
TGTGCCAGCAGTACCTTCGGACAGGGGGATTTCGATCAGCCCCAGCATTTT
CASSTFGQGDFDQPQHF
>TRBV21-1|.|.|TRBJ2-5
TGTGCCAGCAGCAACTTTCCGGGACTAGCGTCCAGGGAGACCCAGTACTTC
CASSNFPGLASRETQYF
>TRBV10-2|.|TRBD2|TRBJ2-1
TGCGCCAGCAGTGCCGGGACTAGCACTGAGCAGTTCTTC
CASSAGTSTEQFF
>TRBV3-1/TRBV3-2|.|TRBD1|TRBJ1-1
TGTGCCAGCAGCCGAAAGGGACAGTTCACTGAAGCTTTCTTT
CASSRKGQFTEAFF
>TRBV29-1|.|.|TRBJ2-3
TGCAGCGTTACGCGGGGGCGCATCACAGATACGCAGTATTTT
CSVTRGRITDTQYF
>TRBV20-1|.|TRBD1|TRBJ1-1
TGCAGTGCTAGTCTCCCGGGACAGCTGAACACTGAAGCTTTCTTT
CSASLPGQLNTEAFF